Described below is a single T cell receptor beta chain sequence and its context. The sample originates from a study of response to subunit inactivated influenza vaccine. TCRdb re-called the RT-PCR reads with MiXCR, one entry per CDR3 protein. In the table there are about 540,000 distinct CDR3 sequences, roughly a quarter of which are singletons. CDR1 and CDR2 from the germline V gene are LGHNA and YNFKEQ. CDR3 length: 17 amino acids. Trimming took 1 base from V and 1 from J; bases not matched to a gene: 3. The data also belong to a second study, concerning T cells expressing NK-cell markers. Per that study: A 5'RACE template switching approach incorporating UMIs was used to make TCR beta cDNA. TCR beta repertoires came from sorted CD3+CD56+NKG2C+, CD3+CD56+NKG2C- and CD3+CD56-NKG2C+ T cells. In a few donors, dominant clonotypes made up about 28.3-65% of CD3+CD56-NKG2C+ cells.

This TCR derives from a man in his forties or fifties who received an inactivated influenza vaccine. This chain uses TRBV4-2 with TRBJ2-2, with TRBD2 identical over 10 bases. The sequencing here drew on CD4+ T cells sorted from PBMCs, taken about 11 days after vaccination. Written as DNA, the CDR3 is TGTGCCAGCAGCCAAGGGTGGACTAGCGGGAACACCGGGGAGCTGTTTTTT. It encodes CASSQGWTSGNTGELFF.